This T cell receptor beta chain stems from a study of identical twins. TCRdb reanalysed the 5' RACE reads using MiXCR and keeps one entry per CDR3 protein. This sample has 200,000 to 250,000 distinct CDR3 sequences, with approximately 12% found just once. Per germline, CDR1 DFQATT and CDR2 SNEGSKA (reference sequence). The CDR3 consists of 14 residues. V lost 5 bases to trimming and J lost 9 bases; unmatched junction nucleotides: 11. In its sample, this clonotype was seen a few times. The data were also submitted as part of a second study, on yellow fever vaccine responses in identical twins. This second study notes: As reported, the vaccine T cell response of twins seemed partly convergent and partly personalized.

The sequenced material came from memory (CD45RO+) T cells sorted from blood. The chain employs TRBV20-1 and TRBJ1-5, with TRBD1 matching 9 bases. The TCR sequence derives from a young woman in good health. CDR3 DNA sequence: TGCAGTGCTTCCGGGACAGGGAATGATCGGCCCCAGCATTTT. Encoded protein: CSASGTGNDRPQHF.